These 14 T cell receptor beta chains originate from one sample sequenced in a study of vaccination and CD4 T cells after COVID-19. Their cognate antigens are unknown. Cultured CD4+ T cells had their DNA profiled by the Oncomine TCR Beta short-read assay. Genomic DNA extraction was carried out from cultured CD4+ T cells. TCRdb processed the PCR reads anew with MiXCR; each CDR3 protein has one entry. The data hold 9,000 to 10,000 distinct CDR3 sequences, with roughly a third observed a single time. Treatment given: approximately nine-day PBMC culture with coronavirus spike peptide pools or control peptides (ViraFEST assay). Prior to the COVID-19 pandemic (2011-2018), the unexposed donor's CD4+ T cells were collected. Sequenced sample: CD4+ T cells from blood, cultured in vitro. All receptors come from a human donor in good health.

This clonotype was seen just once. This rearrangement joins TRBV28 to TRBJ2-7, with D perhaps TRBD1 (5 bases). V lost 5 bases, J lost 6 bases, and 23 bases lay in between. The germline V gene has CDR1 MDHEN and CDR2 SYDVKM. This CDR3 spans 16 amino acids. The CDR3 reads CASSPRIQLGPGEQYF. CDR3 sequence (DNA): TGTGCCAGCAGTCCCCGAATTCAATTGGGGCCAGGCGAGCAGTACTTC.

The chain combines TRBV2 with TRBJ2-7; perhaps TRBD1 as D (6 bases). V lost 6 bases, J lost 0 bases, and 9 bases lay in between. The CDR3 is 13 amino acids. CDR1 SNHLY and CDR2 FYNNEI come from the germline V gene. As DNA, the CDR3 is TGTGCCAGCAGGAGGGACATCTCCTACGAGCAGTACTTC. This gives the protein CASRRDISYEQYF. The variable domain in full, with the rest retrieved from reference TRBV2 and TRBJ2-7, is EPEVTQTPSHQVTQMGQEVILRCVPISNHLYFYWYRQILGQKVEFLVSFYNNEISEKSEIFDDQFSVERPDGSNFTLKIRSTKLEDSAMYFCASRRDISYEQYFGPGTRLTVT.

This clonotype was observed a handful of times. The chain links TRBV11-2 to TRBJ1-6; D is perhaps TRBD1 (5 bases). This CDR3 is 15 amino acids long. Trimming shortened V by 2 bases and J by 7 bases, and 12 bases separated the two germline ends. Germline V lookup: CDR1 SGHAT, CDR2 FQNNGV. The CDR3 sequence is CASSLQGAANSPLHF. In DNA, the CDR3 is TGTGCCAGCAGCTTACAGGGAGCGGCGAATTCACCCCTCCACTTT.

This clonotype was observed a handful of times. The chain recombines TRBV19 with TRBJ2-7; D might be TRBD1 (6 bases). The V gene lost 3 bases and the J gene lost 3 bases, with 9 bases spanning the gap. Per the germline V gene, CDR1 is LNHDA and CDR2 is SQIVND (reference sequence). This CDR3 region has 13 residues. This CDR3 reads CASSIRGNYEQYF. The DNA of the CDR3 is TGTGCCAGTAGTATCAGGGGAAACTACGAGCAGTACTTC.

This clonotype was detected a few times. The V and J genes are TRBV6-1 and TRBJ2-7; a weak D match, TRBD1 (8 bases). The length of the CDR3 is 15 residues. Germline CDR1 is MNHNS and CDR2 is SASEGT. V was pared by 7 bases and J by 0 bases, with 16 bases between. CDR3 loop: CASTEQGGLSYEQYF. The CDR3 DNA reads as TGTGCCAGCACCGAACAGGGGGGGCTCTCCTACGAGCAGTACTTC.

The chain links TRBV6-5 to TRBJ1-2; TRBD1 matches at 7 bases. This CDR3 comprises 16 residues. Unmatched junction bases numbered 10, after V lost 0 bases and J lost 6 bases. Germline V gene sequence: CDR1 MNHEY, CDR2 SVGAGI. CDR3 region: CASSYSVDLTGHGYTF. The CDR3 DNA reads TGTGCCAGCAGTTACTCGGTGGACTTGACAGGGCATGGCTACACCTTC.

This chain connects TRBV6-2 or TRBV6-3 to TRBJ1-3; unclear D gene. Germline values: CDR1 MNHEY, CDR2 SVGEGT. Deletions cut 8 bases from V and 0 bases from J, with 11 bases between. This CDR3 has 14 residues. DNA for the CDR3: TGTGCCAGCGTTCCAGCAGCCTCTGGAAACACCATATATTTT. This gives the protein CASVPAASGNTIYF.

The V call is TRBV4-1, the J call TRBJ2-1; 12 bases fit TRBD2. The CDR3 sequence is 21 residues long. From germline, CDR1 is MGHRA and CDR2 YSYEKL. V was pared by 2 bases and J by 0 bases, with 14 bases of the junction left unmatched. The DNA of the CDR3 is TGCGCCAGCAGCCAATCCTTCAATCCTAGCGGGAGGGCTATCTCCTACAATGAGCAGTTCTTC. Translating gives CASSQSFNPSGRAISYNEQFF.

This clonotype was counted between two and nine times. The J gene is TRBJ1-3, the V gene TRBV20-1, with 8 positions matching TRBD1. This CDR3 region has 15 residues. V trimming: 5 bases; J trimming: 5 bases; junction bases outside the gene matches: 11. In germline, CDR1 is DFQATT, CDR2 SNEGSKA (reference sequence). DNA for the CDR3: TGCAGTGCTCCAGACGACAGGGGAGGGAGAAACACCATATATTTT. Translation: CSAPDDRGGRNTIYF.

This clonotype is termed medium-sized. This sequence joins TRBV6-5 and TRBJ2-7; tentatively, D is TRBD1 (6 bases). Between the trimmed V and J ends, which lost 0 bases and 2 bases, there was a span of 8 bases. This CDR3 has 14 amino acids. The germline gives CDR1 MNHEY, CDR2 SVGAGI. The CDR3 region is CASSYSGQTYEQYF. For the CDR3, the DNA is TGTGCCAGCAGTTACTCAGGACAGACCTACGAGCAGTACTTC.

This clonotype was counted only a few times. CDR3 loop: CSASPSGYEQYF. The CDR3 bases are TGCAGTGCTAGCCCTAGCGGCTACGAGCAGTACTTC. The chain couples TRBV20-1 to TRBJ2-7, with 7 positions matching TRBD2. V shed 3 bases and J 3 bases; nucleotides not matched to a gene: 2. Germline values: CDR1 DFQATT, CDR2 SNEGSKA (reference sequence). The CDR3 sequence is 12 residues long.

This chain joins TRBV6-2 or TRBV6-3 and TRBJ2-1; the match to TRBD1 covers 8 bases. The CDR3 spans 15 residues. CDR1 is MNHEY and CDR2 is SVGEGT in the germline V gene. V was clipped by 5 bases and J by 6 bases; unmatched bases: 9. This CDR3 is CASSGWTGIGNEQFF. The CDR3 DNA is TGTGCCAGCAGTGGATGGACAGGGATAGGCAATGAGCAGTTCTTC.

This clonotype was counted a few times. The genes are TRBV4-2 and TRBJ1-2; TRBD1 matches 7 bases. In germline, CDR1 is LGHNA, CDR2 YNFKEQ. This CDR3 region has 14 residues. The J segment lost 2 bases and the V segment lost 0 bases, leaving 0 bases of the junction unmatched. CDR3 region: CASSQEGQNYGYTF. CDR3 nucleotide sequence: TGTGCCAGCAGCCAAGAGGGACAGAACTATGGCTACACCTTC.

V usage is TRBV28 and J usage is TRBJ1-6; 7 positions match TRBD1. Germline values: CDR1 MDHEN, CDR2 SYDVKM. CDR3 length: 16 residues. The V gene end was trimmed by 7 bases and the J gene end by 0 bases; junction bases not matched to a gene: 6. CDR3 nucleotides: TGTGCCAGCATCCTGACAGGGAGCTCCTATAATTCACCCCTCCACTTT. Protein sequence: CASILTGSSYNSPLHF.